One TCR beta chain is described in this entry. What it recognizes is unknown. This entry belongs to a study of cytomegalovirus exposure and HLA in healthy donors. The PCR employed 60 Vbeta primers together with 13 Jbeta primers. Using immunoSEQ multiplex PCR, the repertoire was profiled, and TCRdb retains in-frame clones only, with some absent. This sample carries 200,000 to 250,000 clones, roughly 80% of them seen once, and the ten largest clones take less than 3.5%. Study-level findings and limits: Most of the CMV-associated TCR beta chains (in a later analysis) appeared to be HLA-restricted. For cytomegalovirus status, the classifier reportedly gave diagnoses with high specificity and sensitivity.

The CDR3 length is 12 residues. Trimming cost V 5 bases and J 7 bases, with 8 bases left between them. The germline gives CDR1 SNHLY, CDR2 FYNNEI. The chain links TRBV2 to TRBJ2-2; TRBD1 might be the D (5 bases). The receptor comes from a woman in her twenties or thirties in good health and CMV-seronegative. Sample: PBMCs. The CDR3 DNA follows: TGTGCCAGCAGTCAGGGTTACGGGGAGCTGTTTTTT. It encodes CASSQGYGELFF.